What follows are 3 T cell receptor beta chains derived from one specimen sequenced in a study of post-analysis software for immune sequencing data. General study findings and limits: TRBV segments more frequent in patients than in controls numbered roughly 5 and included TRBV5-6, TRBV5-1 and TRBV20-1.

Prepared TCR beta cDNA libraries contained unique molecular identifiers. TCRdb ran MiXCR on the PCR reads and lists one entry per CDR3 protein. The sample shows 650,000 to 900,000 distinct CDR3 sequences, around 42% of them seen only once. These receptors are not linked to any known antigen. Sequences were obtained from blood. These receptors originate from a girl aged 10-17 years with multiple sclerosis.

The chain is built from TRBV10-3 and TRBJ1-2, with D hard to call. Germline CDR1 reads ENHRY; CDR2 reads SYGVKD. Trimming took 2 bases from V and 4 from J, leaving 11 bases between them. The CDR3 runs to 14 residues. The CDR3 DNA is TGTGCCATCAGTGAGCAGCAGGTGGGCTATGGCTACACCTTC. This codes for CAISEQQVGYGYTF.

This sequence joins TRBV29-1 and TRBJ2-1, with D tentatively TRBD2 (5 bases). The germline CDR1 and CDR2 sequences are SQVTM and ANQGSEA. CDR3 size: 13 residues. The V end lost 7 bases, the J end lost 5 bases, and 15 bases lay between the germline ends. The CDR3 sequence: CSGGSGSHNEQFF. The CDR3 bases are TGCAGCGGTGGGTCGGGATCCCACAATGAGCAGTTCTTC.

This clonotype was detected only a few times. The chain uses TRBV6-6 and TRBJ2-7; 9 bases agree with TRBD2. CDR3 length equals 16 residues. The J segment lost 7 bases and the V segment lost 2 bases, leaving 12 bases of the junction unmatched. Per the germline V gene, CDR1 is MNHNY and CDR2 is SVGAGI (reference sequence). DNA for the CDR3: TGTGCCAGCAGTTACGTGGCTAGCGGGAATGGTGGGGAGCAGTACTTC. This gives the protein CASSYVASGNGGEQYF.